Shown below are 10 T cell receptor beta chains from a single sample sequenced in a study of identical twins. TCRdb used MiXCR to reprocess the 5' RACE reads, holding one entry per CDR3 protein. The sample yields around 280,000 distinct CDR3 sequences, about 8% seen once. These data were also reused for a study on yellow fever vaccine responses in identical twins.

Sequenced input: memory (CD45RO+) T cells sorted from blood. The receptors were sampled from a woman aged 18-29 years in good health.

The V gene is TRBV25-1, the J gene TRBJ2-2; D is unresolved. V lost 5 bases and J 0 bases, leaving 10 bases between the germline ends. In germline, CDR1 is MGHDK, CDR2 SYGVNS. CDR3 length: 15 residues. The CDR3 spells CASSSTRPNTGELFF. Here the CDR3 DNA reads TGTGCCAGCAGTTCAACCCGACCGAACACCGGGGAGCTGTTTTTT.

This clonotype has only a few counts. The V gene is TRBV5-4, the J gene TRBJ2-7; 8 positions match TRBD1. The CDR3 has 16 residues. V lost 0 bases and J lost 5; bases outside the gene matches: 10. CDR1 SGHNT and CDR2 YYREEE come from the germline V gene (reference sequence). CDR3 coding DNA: TGTGCCAGCAGCTTGGAAGCGACAGGGGTTCTACACGAGCAGTACTTC. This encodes CASSLEATGVLHEQYF.

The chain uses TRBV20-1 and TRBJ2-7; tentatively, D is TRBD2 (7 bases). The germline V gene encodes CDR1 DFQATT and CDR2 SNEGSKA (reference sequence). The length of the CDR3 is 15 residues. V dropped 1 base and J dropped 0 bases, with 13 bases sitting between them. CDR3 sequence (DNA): TGCAGTGCTAGAGTGGGGGGGCCCTTCTCCTACGAGCAGTACTTC. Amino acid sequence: CSARVGGPFSYEQYF.

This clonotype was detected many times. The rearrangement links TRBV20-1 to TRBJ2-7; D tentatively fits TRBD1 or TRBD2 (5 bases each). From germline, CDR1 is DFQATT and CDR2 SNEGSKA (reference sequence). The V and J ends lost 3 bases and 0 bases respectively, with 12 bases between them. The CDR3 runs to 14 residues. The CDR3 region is CSARIRDHSYEQYF. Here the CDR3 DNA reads TGCAGTGCTAGGATCCGGGACCACTCCTACGAGCAGTACTTC.

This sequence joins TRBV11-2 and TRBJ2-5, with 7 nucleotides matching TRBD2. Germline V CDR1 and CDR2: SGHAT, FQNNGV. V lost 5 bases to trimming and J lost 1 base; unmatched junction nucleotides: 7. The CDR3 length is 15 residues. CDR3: CASSPLAGLQETQYF. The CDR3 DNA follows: TGTGCCAGCAGCCCATTAGCGGGCCTCCAAGAGACCCAGTACTTC.

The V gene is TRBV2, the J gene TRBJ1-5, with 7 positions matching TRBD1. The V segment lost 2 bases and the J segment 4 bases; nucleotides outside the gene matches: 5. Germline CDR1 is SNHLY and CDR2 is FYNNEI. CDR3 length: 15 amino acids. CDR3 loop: CASSEIRTGNQPQHF. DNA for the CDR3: TGTGCCAGCAGTGAAATCCGGACAGGTAATCAGCCCCAGCATTTT. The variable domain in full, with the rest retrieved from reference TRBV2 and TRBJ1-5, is EPEVTQTPSHQVTQMGQEVILRCVPISNHLYFYWYRQILGQKVEFLVSFYNNEISEKSEIFDDQFSVERPDGSNFTLKIRSTKLEDSAMYFCASSEIRTGNQPQHFGDGTRLSIL.

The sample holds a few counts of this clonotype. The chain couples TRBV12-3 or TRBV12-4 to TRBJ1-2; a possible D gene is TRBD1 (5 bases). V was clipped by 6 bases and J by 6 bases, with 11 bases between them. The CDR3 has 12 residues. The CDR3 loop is CASRFQGDGYTF. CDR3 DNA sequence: TGTGCCAGCAGGTTTCAGGGAGATGGCTACACCTTC.

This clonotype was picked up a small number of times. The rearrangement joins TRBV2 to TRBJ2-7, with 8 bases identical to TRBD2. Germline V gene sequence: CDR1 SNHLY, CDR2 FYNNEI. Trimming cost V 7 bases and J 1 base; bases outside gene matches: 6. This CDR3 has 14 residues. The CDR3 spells CASKQAGASYEQYF. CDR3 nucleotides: TGTGCCAGCAAACAAGCGGGAGCTTCCTACGAGCAGTACTTC.

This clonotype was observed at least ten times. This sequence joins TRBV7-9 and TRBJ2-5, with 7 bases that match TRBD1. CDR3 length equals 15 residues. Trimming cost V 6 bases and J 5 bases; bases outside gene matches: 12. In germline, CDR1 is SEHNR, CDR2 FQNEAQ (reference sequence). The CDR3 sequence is CASRPRQGARETQYF. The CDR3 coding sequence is TGTGCCAGCAGACCTAGACAGGGCGCCCGGGAGACCCAGTACTTC.

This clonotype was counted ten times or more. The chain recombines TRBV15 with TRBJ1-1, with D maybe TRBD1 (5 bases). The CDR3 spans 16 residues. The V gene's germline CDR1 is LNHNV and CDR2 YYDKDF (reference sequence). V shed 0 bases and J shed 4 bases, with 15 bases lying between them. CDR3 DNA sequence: TGTGCCACCAGCAGAGATTTGCGGGGGATAGTCACTGAAGCTTTCTTT. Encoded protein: CATSRDLRGIVTEAFF.